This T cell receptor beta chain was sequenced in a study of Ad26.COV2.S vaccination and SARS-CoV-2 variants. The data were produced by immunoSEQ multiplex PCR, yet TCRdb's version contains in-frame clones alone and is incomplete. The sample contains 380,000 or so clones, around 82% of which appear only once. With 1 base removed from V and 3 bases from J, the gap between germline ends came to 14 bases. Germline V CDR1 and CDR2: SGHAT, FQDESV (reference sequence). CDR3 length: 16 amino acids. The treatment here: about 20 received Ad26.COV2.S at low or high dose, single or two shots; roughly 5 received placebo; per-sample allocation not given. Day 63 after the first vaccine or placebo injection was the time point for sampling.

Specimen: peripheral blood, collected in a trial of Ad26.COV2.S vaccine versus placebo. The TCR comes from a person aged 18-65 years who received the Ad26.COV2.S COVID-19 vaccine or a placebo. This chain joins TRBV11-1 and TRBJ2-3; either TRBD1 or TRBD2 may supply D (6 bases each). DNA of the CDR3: TGTGCCAGCAGCTTAGTCCGGGGGCTCGGGACAGATACGCAGTATTTT. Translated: CASSLVRGLGTDTQYF.